In this sample, the clone carrying this T cell receptor beta chain turned up many times. Its antigen is currently unknown. The data originate from a study of blood T cells in healthy people across ages. PCR was performed a second time for about 7 to 12 cycles using a sample-barcoded 5' primer and a J-beta primer mix. In TCRdb, the 5' RACE reads were re-called with MiXCR into one record per CDR3 protein. The sample lists roughly 640,000 distinct CDR3 sequences; less than 35% were seen once. The CDR3 loop spans 17 amino acids. Germline-derived CDR1 and CDR2 are DFQATT and SNEGSKA (reference sequence). J was trimmed by 8 bases and V by 0 bases; bases with no gene match: 14. The study's findings and limits: In older individuals, TCR beta diversity per million T cells was lower, falling roughly linearly with age.

Material: blood. The V call is TRBV20-1, the J call TRBJ1-4; 8 bases line up with TRBD1. The source is a woman older than 75 in good health. The CDR3 region is CSAREPILGQGREKLFF. CDR3 nucleotides: TGCAGTGCTAGAGAGCCCATCCTAGGACAGGGTAGAGAAAAACTGTTTTTT.